Listed below are T cell receptor beta chains from one sample, sequenced in a study of prognosis after radiotherapy for stage I lung cancer. From the multiplex PCR reads, TCRdb called clonotypes with MiXCR, one entry per CDR3 protein. The data contain over 45,000 distinct CDR3 sequences, about 30% of them singletons. Sample: PBMCs, taken before or after stereotactic body radiation therapy (not recorded which). Receptor source: a donor at least 50 years old with non-small cell lung cancer. Both conserved end residues are part of each CDR3. A D gene is named only where the DNA matches it firmly. Size tells how often a clone was seen (once, few, many) or the class of an expanded clone, and some rows leave it out.

>TRBJ1-6|NA|NA|TRBV12-3/TRBV12-4
TGTGCCAGCAGATTCTCCTCACCCCTCCACTTT
CASRFSSPLHF
>TRBJ1-6|NA|medium-sized|TRBV6-1
TGTGCCAGCAGTGAAGTTCTGAGCTCCTATAATTCACCCCTCCACTTT
CASSEVLSSYNSPLHF
>TRBJ1-1|NA|many|TRBV12-3/TRBV12-4
TGTGCCAGCAGTCCGGGACCGGAGGACACTGAAGCTTTCTTT
CASSPGPEDTEAFF
>TRBJ1-1|NA|many|TRBV6-2/TRBV6-3
TGTGCCAGCAGCCTCACAGGGTACGGCACTGAAGCTTTCTTT
CASSLTGYGTEAFF
>TRBJ1-1|NA|many|TRBV6-1
TGTGCCAGCAGTGGGACGGGGGGAAGTCCATTTAGAGAAGCTTTCTTT
CASSGTGGSPFREAFF
>TRBJ1-6|TRBD1|many|TRBV30
TGTGCCTCAACCCCAGGGGGCGCGAATTCACCCCTCCACTTT
CASTPGGANSPLHF
>TRBJ2-7|TRBD1|many|TRBV12-3/TRBV12-4
TGTGCCAGCAGCACTATAGGACAGGGTTTCTACGAGCAGTACTTC
CASSTIGQGFYEQYF
>TRBJ2-5|TRBD2|many|TRBV20-1
TGCAGTGCTCCGGCGGGGAGCGGGGGGGGAGAGACCCAGTACTTC
CSAPAGSGGGETQYF
>TRBJ2-7|TRBD1|many|TRBV6-1
TGTGCCAGCACCGAACAGGGGATTGACGAGCAGTACTTC
CASTEQGIDEQYF
>TRBJ1-1|NA|many|TRBV20-1
TGCAGTGCTAGAGATCTGGGGGCTGAAGCTTTCTTT
CSARDLGAEAFF
>TRBJ1-2|TRBD1|NA|TRBV20-1
TGCAGCGCTAAGACAGGGGGCGGCTATGGCTACACCTTC
CSAKTGGGYGYTF
>TRBJ2-3|TRBD1|many|TRBV10-3
TGTGCCATCAGTGGACAGGGGGGCACAGATACGCAGTATTTT
CAISGQGGTDTQYF
>TRBJ1-1|TRBD1|many|TRBV19
TGTGCCAGTAGAACCACAGGGGGAAGTACTGAAGCTTTCTTT
CASRTTGGSTEAFF
>TRBJ1-2|NA|NA|TRBV6-1
TGTGCCAGCAGTGAAATCGGGCCGAAGCTCTCGGGGTGCTACACCTTC
CASSEIGPKLSGCYTF
>TRBJ1-2|NA|many|TRBV19
TGTGCCAGTAGTATTATAGGGGGAGGAGGCTATGGCTACACCTTC
CASSIIGGGGYGYTF
>TRBJ2-7|NA|many|TRBV5-1
TGCGCCAGCAGCTTGGACACCTACGAGCAGTACTTC
CASSLDTYEQYF
>TRBJ2-3|TRBD2|many|TRBV24-1
TGTGCCACCGCAGGGACTAGCGGTCTAGATACGCAGTATTTT
CATAGTSGLDTQYF
>TRBJ1-6|NA|many|TRBV4-1
TGCGCCAGCAGCCGAGAGTTAACAGGGTCAATAAAGGGGCCCCTCCACTTT
CASSRELTGSIKGPLHF
>TRBJ2-4|TRBD2|NA|TRBV2
TGTGCCAGCAACCTAAAACGGGAGGACATTCAGTACTTC
CASNLKREDIQYF
>TRBJ2-7|TRBD1|NA|TRBV5-6
TGTGCCAGCAGCTCCCTAACCCGGGACAGAACCTACGAGCAGTACTTC
CASSSLTRDRTYEQYF
>TRBJ1-6|TRBD1|few|TRBV6-2/TRBV6-3
TGTGCTAGCAGTGTCCTGGACAGGTCGGCTTCAACCCTCCACTTT
CASSVLDRSASTLHF
>TRBJ2-5|NA|NA|TRBV5-6
TGTGCCAGCAGTATCCTTGGGGCAGGGGAGACCCAGTACTTC
CASSILGAGETQYF
>TRBJ1-6|TRBD1|medium-sized|TRBV28
TGTGCCAGCAGCCCCGGGACAGGATCACCCCTCCACTTT
CASSPGTGSPLHF
>TRBJ1-1|NA|many|TRBV6-2/TRBV6-3
TGTGCCAGCTCCTTAGTGGGGGACACTGAAGCTTTCTTT
CASSLVGDTEAFF
>TRBJ2-1|TRBD2|NA|TRBV5-1
TGCGCCAGCAGCTTGGGGGTCACTAGCGGGTTATACAATGAGCAGTTCTTC
CASSLGVTSGLYNEQFF
>TRBJ2-3|NA|NA|TRBV6-1
TGTGCCAGCAGGGCCGGACATTGGGCCTATACAGATACGCAGTATTTT
CASRAGHWAYTDTQYF
>TRBJ1-1|NA|many|TRBV20-1
TGCAGTGCTAGAGAGTTTCGCGACACTGAAGCTTTCTTT
CSAREFRDTEAFF
>TRBJ2-2|NA|many|TRBV2
TGTGCCAGCAGCCTGGAACAGGGATCCGGGGAGCTGTTTTTT
CASSLEQGSGELFF
>TRBJ1-1|TRBD1|NA|TRBV6-9
TGTGCCAGCAGTTCCACAACAAGCGACAGGGGTGAGGCTTTCTTT
CASSSTTSDRGEAFF
>TRBJ1-2|TRBD1|many|TRBV6-2/TRBV6-3
TGTGCCAGCAGTTATACGGACAGGGTCTCGGGCACCTTC
CASSYTDRVSGTF
>TRBJ2-7|TRBD1|many|TRBV20-1
TGCAGCCCATCTACAGGGGGCTACGAGCAGTACTTC
CSPSTGGYEQYF
>TRBJ2-1|NA|many|TRBV9
TGTGCCAGCAGCGCTACCGTGAGCTCCTACAATGAGCAGTTCTTC
CASSATVSSYNEQFF
>TRBJ1-1|NA|NA|TRBV29-1
TGCAGCGTTCAACTCCCCCCCTTGAAAACTGAAGCTTTCTTT
CSVQLPPLKTEAFF
>TRBJ2-7|TRBD1|many|TRBV24-1
TGTGCCACCAGTCCGGGACAGGGAACCTACGAGCAGTACTTC
CATSPGQGTYEQYF
>TRBJ2-2|NA|many|TRBV28
TGTGCCAGCAGTTTACGGGTCACCGGGGAGCTGTTTTTT
CASSLRVTGELFF
>TRBJ1-2|TRBD1|many|TRBV4-3
TGCGCCAGCAGCCAGGCGACAGGGGGCCACTATGGCTACACCTTC
CASSQATGGHYGYTF
>TRBJ2-1|NA|many|TRBV6-1
TGTGCCAGCAACCAGGGCCCTCCTGGCTACAATGAGCAGTTCTTC
CASNQGPPGYNEQFF
>TRBJ1-2|NA|many|TRBV6-2/TRBV6-3
TGTGCCAGCAGTTCCCAGACCCTTGGTGGCTACACCTTC
CASSSQTLGGYTF
>TRBJ1-4|TRBD1|many|TRBV3-1
TGTGCCAGCAGCCATAAAATTTCGGACAGGGGTAGCGAAAAACTGTTTTTT
CASSHKISDRGSEKLFF
>TRBJ1-2|NA|many|TRBV6-1
TGTGCCACCGAGGAGAACTATGGCTACACCTTC
CATEENYGYTF
>TRBJ1-5|NA|NA|TRBV28
TGTGCCATTAGCCTGGGGAATCAGCCCCAGCATTTT
CAISLGNQPQHF
>TRBJ2-1|TRBD1|many|TRBV5-1
TGCGCCAGCAGCCCTTCAACCCAGGGGGTGAATGAGCAGTTCTTC
CASSPSTQGVNEQFF
>TRBJ1-1|NA|NA|TRBV3-1
TGTGCCAGCAGCCTCCATGGCATCGCCGCTTTCTTT
CASSLHGIAAFF
>TRBJ1-1|NA|few|TRBV20-1
TGCAGTGCTAGCCGGGGCCCGAACACTGAAGCTTTCTTT
CSASRGPNTEAFF
>TRBJ1-4|NA|many|TRBV4-1
TGCGCCAGCAGCCAAGTGGGAGACGGACTTGAAAAACTGTTTTTT
CASSQVGDGLEKLFF
>TRBJ2-7|TRBD1|NA|TRBV5-1
TGCGCCAGCATCTTGAGGGTCGGGACAGGTTACGAGCAGTACTTC
CASILRVGTGYEQYF
>TRBJ2-5|NA|many|TRBV7-2
TGTGCCAGCAGCCCGGGTCGATACCGAGAGACCCAGTACTTC
CASSPGRYRETQYF